The 18 T cell receptor beta chains below all came from one sample that was sequenced in a study of identical twins' blood T cells. TCRdb independently ran MiXCR on the 5' RACE reads; one entry per CDR3 protein. The table shows a few hundred thousand distinct CDR3 sequences, with roughly 30% occurring only once. Sequenced: PBMCs. The receptor source for this set is a woman between 18 and 50 years old in good health.

This clonotype was seen a few times. A junction end diverges from the germline sequence, so it may reflect a read error. This chain joins TRBV10-1 and TRBJ1-1, with D hard to call. The CDR3 is made up of 13 amino acids. Germline V CDR1 and CDR2: WNHNN, SYGVQD (reference sequence). Written as DNA, the CDR3 is TGCGCCAGCAGTGAGGACATGAACACTGAAGCTCTCTTT. This encodes CASSEDMNTEALF.

The rearrangement links TRBV20-1 to TRBJ2-3, with a tentative D call TRBD2 (5 bases). V lost 5 bases and J lost 2, with 11 bases in between. The CDR3 length is 13 residues. Germline CDR1 and CDR2: DFQATT and SNEGSKA (reference sequence). DNA for the CDR3: TGCAGTGCTGCCCGGGGTTACACAGATACGCAGTATTTT. Translating gives CSAARGYTDTQYF.

The chain recombines TRBV5-6 with TRBJ2-1; D is perhaps TRBD2 (7 bases). V was clipped by 4 bases and J by 9 bases, with 14 bases between them. This CDR3 is built from 13 residues. Germline lookup yields CDR1 SGHDT and CDR2 YYEEEE. The CDR3 protein is CASSGGAKSEQFF. CDR3 DNA sequence: TGTGCCAGCAGCGGGGGGGCCAAGAGTGAGCAGTTCTTC.

The rearrangement links TRBV3-1 to TRBJ1-2; weak D call: TRBD1 (6 bases). From germline, CDR1 is LGHDT and CDR2 YNNKEL (reference sequence). Trimming shortened V by 4 bases and J by 7 bases, and 13 bases separated the two germline ends. The CDR3 is 13 residues long. CDR3 sequence reads: CASSLQGNFGYTF. CDR3 in DNA: TGTGCCAGCAGCCTACAGGGTAATTTTGGCTACACCTTC. Looking up the rest from reference TRBV3-1 and TRBJ1-2 gives the full variable domain: DTAVSQTPKYLVTQMGNDKSIKCEQNLGHDTMYWYKQDSKKFLKIMFSYNNKELIINETVPNRFSPKSPDKAHLNLHINSLELGDSAVYFCASSLQGNFGYTFGSGTRLTVV.

The chain has TRBV4-3 and TRBJ2-2, with 8 bases matching TRBD2. The germline CDR1 and CDR2 sequences are LGHNA and YSLEER. V shed 1 base and J 6 bases; nucleotides not matched to a gene: 7. This CDR3 comprises 16 residues. CDR3 nucleotide sequence: TGCGCCAGCAGCCAAGGTCCGGGAGGGGGTGCCGGGGAGCTGTTTTTT. It specifies CASSQGPGGGAGELFF.

This clonotype was counted only a few times. The chain is built from TRBV12-3 or TRBV12-4 and TRBJ1-2; no reliable D call. V lost 2 bases, J lost 5 bases, and 15 bases lay in between. This CDR3 region has 15 residues. CDR3 DNA sequence: TGTGCCAGCAGTTTAAGTCGATCTATGAAATATGGCTACACCTTC. Amino acid sequence: CASSLSRSMKYGYTF.

J is TRBJ2-3 and V is TRBV6-5, with TRBD2 identical over 15 bases. CDR3 length: 18 residues. V gave up 4 bases and J gave up 2 bases; unmatched junction bases: 7. Germline V gene sequence: CDR1 MNHEY, CDR2 SVGAGI. The CDR3 bases are TGTGCCAGCAGTTCCGGCGGACTAGCGGGAGGGGTCACAGATACGCAGTATTTT. It yields the protein CASSSGGLAGGVTDTQYF.

The table lists this clonotype with a few counts. The chain joins TRBV13 to TRBJ2-1; 11 bases align to TRBD1. Germline lookup yields CDR1 PRHDT and CDR2 FYEKMQ (reference sequence). Unmatched junction bases numbered 7, after V lost 2 bases and J lost 10 bases. The CDR3 is made up of 15 amino acids. The CDR3 here is CASSLLDRGPNEQFF. DNA of the CDR3: TGTGCCAGCAGCTTATTGGACAGGGGGCCCAACGAGCAGTTCTTC.

Notes on this clonotype: Since the CDR3 does not end with the conserved phenylalanine or tryptophan, this likely comes from a read error. This rearrangement joins TRBV6-5 to TRBJ1-5; D gene unclear. The ends were cut back, 0 bases at V and 0 bases at J, with 9 bases in the middle. From germline, CDR1 is MNHEY and CDR2 SVGAGI. The CDR3 length is 16 residues. CDR3 residues: CASSYSPAHSNQPQHL. As DNA, the CDR3 is TGTGCCAGCAGTTACTCGCCGGCACATAGCAATCAGCCCCAGCATCTT.

V gene TRBV20-1 combines with J gene TRBJ2-7; TRBD2 matches 7 bases. CDR1 is DFQATT, CDR2 SNEGSKA, per germline (reference sequence). This CDR3 is built from 12 residues. V lost 7 bases, J lost 4 bases, and 7 bases stayed unmatched. The CDR3 sequence: CSVPSGLYEQYF. CDR3 nucleotides: TGCAGTGTTCCTAGCGGACTATACGAGCAGTACTTC.

This clonotype has a handful of counts. V is TRBV20-1 and J is TRBJ2-2, with D possibly TRBD2 on 6 matching bases. The CDR3 sequence is 11 residues long. Trimming removed 3 bases at V and 9 bases at J, with 8 bases between. CDR1 and CDR2 (germline): DFQATT, SNEGSKA (reference sequence). The CDR3 here is CSARRGRELFF. CDR3 bases: TGCAGTGCTAGGCGGGGCCGGGAGCTGTTTTTT.

The rearrangement joins TRBV20-1 to TRBJ2-3; unclear D gene. Trimming shortened V by 0 bases and J by 5 bases, and 15 bases separated the two germline ends. The CDR3 extends over 15 amino acids. Germline CDR1 reads DFQATT; CDR2 reads SNEGSKA (reference sequence). The CDR3 coding sequence is TGCAGTGCTAGAGACCCCTGGGTAGCTGTAGATACGCAGTATTTT. Residues: CSARDPWVAVDTQYF.

As for this clonotype: A single base separates this from a much larger clone, so it may be a read error. The gene calls are TRBV20-1 and TRBJ1-1; D uncertain. This CDR3 contains 13 residues. Germline V gives CDR1 DFQATT, CDR2 SNEGSKA (reference sequence). The CDR3 loop is CSSRGDGYTEAFF. For the CDR3, the DNA is TGCAGTTCTAGAGGAGACGGCTACACTGAAGCTTTCTTT.

In DNA, the CDR3 is TGTGCCATTTCTGGACAGTCCCAAGAGACCCAGTACTTC. Its protein is CAISGQSQETQYF. The chain uses TRBV7-3 and TRBJ2-5; D is possibly TRBD1 (6 bases). This CDR3 is 13 amino acids long. Trimming stripped 10 bases from V and 1 base from J, with 13 bases between. CDR1 and CDR2 from the germline V gene are SGHTA and FQGTGA.

This sequence joins TRBV30 and TRBJ1-5; D perhaps matches TRBD1 (6 bases). Germline assignment: CDR1 GTSNPN and CDR2 SVGIG (reference sequence). There are 16 residues in the CDR3. V was clipped by 2 bases and J by 1 base, with 15 bases between them. The CDR3 DNA follows: TGTGCCTGGAGTCGAGCTTGGGGGACAAGCAATCAGCCCCAGCATTTT. This encodes CAWSRAWGTSNQPQHF.

This clonotype appeared a few times. The chain uses TRBV6-6 and TRBJ2-1; D is unresolved. V was trimmed by 8 bases and J by 9 bases, leaving 11 bases between them. Germline V gives CDR1 MNHNY, CDR2 SVGAGI (reference sequence). The CDR3 sequence is 11 residues long. CDR3 nucleotides: TGTGCCAGCGGCGCGCCTAGTGAGCAGTTCTTC. Translated, it gives CASGAPSEQFF.

This clonotype appeared many times. One end of the junction varies from germline; a read error may be responsible. The gene calls are TRBV5-1 and TRBJ2-1; 7 bases line up with TRBD1. In germline, CDR1 is SGHRS, CDR2 YFSETQ. The CDR3 length is 15 residues. In nucleotides, the CDR3 is TGTGCCAGCAGTTTAGGGGGCCTCTCCTACAATGAGCAGTTCTTC. Amino acids: CASSLGGLSYNEQFF.

The chain has TRBV5-1 and TRBJ1-1; D is ambiguous. CDR3 length: 15 amino acids. Germline CDR1 and CDR2: SGHRS and YFSETQ. V was pared by 0 bases and J by 1 base, with 10 bases between. The chain's CDR3 is CASSLASLGNTEAFF. The CDR3 DNA sequence: TGCGCCAGCAGCTTGGCTTCCTTGGGGAACACTGAAGCTTTCTTT.